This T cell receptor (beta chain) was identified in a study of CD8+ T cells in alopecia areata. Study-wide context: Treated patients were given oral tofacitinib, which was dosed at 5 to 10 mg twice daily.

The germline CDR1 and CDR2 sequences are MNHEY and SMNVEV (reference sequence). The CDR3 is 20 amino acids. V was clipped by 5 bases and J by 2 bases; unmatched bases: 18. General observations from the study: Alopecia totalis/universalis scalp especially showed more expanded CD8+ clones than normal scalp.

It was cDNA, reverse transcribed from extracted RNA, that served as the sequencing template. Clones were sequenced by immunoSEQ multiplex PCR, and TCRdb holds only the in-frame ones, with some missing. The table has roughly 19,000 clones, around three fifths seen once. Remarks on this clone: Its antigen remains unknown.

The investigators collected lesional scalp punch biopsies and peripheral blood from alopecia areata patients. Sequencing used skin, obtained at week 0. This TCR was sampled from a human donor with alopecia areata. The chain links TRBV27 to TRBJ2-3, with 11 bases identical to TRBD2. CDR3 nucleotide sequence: TGTGCCAGCAGTCCTCCGGTGGCTAGCGGGGGGCGACTCTCCACAGATACGCAGTATTTT. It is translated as CASSPPVASGGRLSTDTQYF.